The rows below give T cell receptor beta chains drawn from one sample of a study of blood T cell dynamics during melanoma immunotherapy. Clones were read by immunoSEQ multiplex PCR, and TCRdb kept only the in-frame ones, dropping some. Of roughly 6,800 clones in the sample, over 65% are singletons; the top ten hold around 13%. Sample: blood, taken from a patient treated with checkpoint blockade. The source of these receptors is a human donor with melanoma. CDR3s include the opening cysteine and the closing phenylalanine or tryptophan. The D gene is left open where the match is weak. Clone size is shown for a subset of rows, as once, few, many or a class of expanded clone.

CDR3 protein	CDR3 DNA	clone size	J gene	D gene	V gene
CASSHLQGPLSGANVLTF	TGTGCCAGCAGCCATTTACAGGGACCCCTCTCTGGGGCCAACGTCCTGACTTTC	-	TRBJ2-6	-	TRBV4-2
CAWSERGLGNQPQHF	TGTGCCTGGAGTGAGCGGGGGCTGGGCAATCAGCCCCAGCATTTT	-	TRBJ1-5	-	TRBV30
CASSQAGTGSETQYF	TGCGCCAGCAGCCAGGCCGGGACAGGGTCGGAGACCCAGTACTTC	once	TRBJ2-5	TRBD1	TRBV4-1
CASSPLQSSLNYGYTF	TGTGCCAGCAGCCCCCTACAGAGTAGCCTTAACTATGGCTACACCTTC	-	TRBJ1-2	-	TRBV2
CASSLERGPQHF	TGTGCCAGCAGCTTGGAGAGGGGGCCCCAGCATTTT	-	TRBJ1-5	-	TRBV5-8
CASSSGQGGYEQYF	TGTGCCAGCAGTTCGGGACAGGGGGGCTACGAGCAGTACTTC	-	TRBJ2-7	TRBD1	TRBV6-1
CASSYGGYGYTF	TGTGCCAGCAGTTACGGGGGCTATGGCTACACCTTC	-	TRBJ1-2	-	TRBV6-5
CASSFAQGKGNEQFF	TGCGCCAGCAGCTTCGCGCAGGGGAAGGGCAATGAGCAGTTCTTC	-	TRBJ2-1	-	TRBV5-1
CASSPPGITEAFF	TGTGCCAGTAGTCCGCCAGGGATTACTGAAGCTTTCTTT	-	TRBJ1-1	-	TRBV19
CATSRDRDRGRTGELFF	TGTGCCACCAGCAGAGACCGGGACAGGGGGCGGACCGGGGAGCTGTTTTTT	-	TRBJ2-2	TRBD1	TRBV15
CASSYILAGPTDTQYF	TGTGCCAGCAGTTACATCCTAGCGGGGCCAACAGATACGCAGTATTTT	-	TRBJ2-3	TRBD2	TRBV6-9
CASSETGNSGNTIYF	TGTGCCAGCAGCGAAACAGGGAACTCTGGAAACACCATATATTTT	few	TRBJ1-3	-	TRBV9
CASSLEDGRDEQYF	TGTGCCAGCAGCTTAGAGGATGGCAGAGACGAGCAGTACTTC	-	TRBJ2-7	-	TRBV11-1
CASSQVQGETEAFF	TGCGCCAGCAGCCAAGTTCAGGGGGAAACTGAAGCTTTCTTT	-	TRBJ1-1	TRBD1	TRBV4-1
CASSQDILNQPQHF	TGCGCCAGCAGCCAAGATATCCTTAATCAGCCCCAGCATTTT	-	TRBJ1-5	-	TRBV4-1
CASSETGRGQPQHF	TGCGCCAGCAGTGAAACGGGGCGCGGTCAGCCCCAGCATTTT	-	TRBJ1-5	-	TRBV10-2
CAWSVGTSRPLQFF	TGTGCCTGGAGTGTCGGAACGAGTAGGCCATTGCAGTTCTTC	-	TRBJ2-1	-	TRBV30
CASSLRDGQETQYF	TGTGCCAGCAGTTTAAGGGACGGACAAGAGACCCAGTACTTC	-	TRBJ2-5	-	TRBV27
CASSYERIPTYEQYF	TGTGCCAGCAGCTACGAACGGATTCCCACCTACGAGCAGTACTTC	few	TRBJ2-7	-	TRBV5-5
CASRTGGSEQYF	TGTGCCAGCAGGACAGGGGGCAGCGAGCAGTACTTC	-	TRBJ2-7	TRBD1	TRBV2
CASSLSGNTIYF	TGTGCCAGTAGCCTATCTGGAAACACCATATATTTT	-	TRBJ1-3	-	TRBV19
CASSLGDSRNEQYF	TGCGCCAGCAGCTTGGGTGACAGTCGGAACGAGCAGTACTTC	-	TRBJ2-7	-	TRBV5-1
CASSQDGLAGEVQFF	TGTGCCAGCAGCCAAGATGGACTAGCCGGGGAAGTGCAGTTCTTC	once	TRBJ2-1	TRBD2	TRBV14
CASSRKYGQEETQYF	TGTGCCAGCAGTCGGAAGTATGGACAAGAAGAGACCCAGTACTTC	-	TRBJ2-5	-	TRBV7-2
CASSLDAGSGNEQFF	TGTGCCAGCAGCTTAGACGCGGGGTCCGGCAATGAGCAGTTCTTC	-	TRBJ2-1	-	TRBV7-3
CASSKTGGPVGETQYF	TGTGCCAGCAGCAAGACAGGGGGCCCGGTAGGGGAGACCCAGTACTTC	-	TRBJ2-5	TRBD1	TRBV27
CASRQGNNSPLHF	TGCGCCAGTAGACAGGGAAATAATTCACCCCTCCACTTT	-	TRBJ1-6	TRBD1	TRBV5-1